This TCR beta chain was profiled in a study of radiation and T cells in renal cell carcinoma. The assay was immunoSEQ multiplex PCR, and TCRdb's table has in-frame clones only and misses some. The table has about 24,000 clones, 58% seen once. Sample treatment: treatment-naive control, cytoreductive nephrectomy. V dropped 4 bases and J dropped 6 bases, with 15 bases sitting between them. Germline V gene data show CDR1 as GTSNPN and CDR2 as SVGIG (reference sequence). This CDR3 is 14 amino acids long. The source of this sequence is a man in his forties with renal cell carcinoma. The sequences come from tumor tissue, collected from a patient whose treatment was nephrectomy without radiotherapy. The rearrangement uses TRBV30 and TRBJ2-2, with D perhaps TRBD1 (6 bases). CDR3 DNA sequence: TGTGCCTGGAAGGGGGAGTGGGGAGCCGGGGAGCTGTTTTTT. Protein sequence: CAWKGEWGAGELFF.